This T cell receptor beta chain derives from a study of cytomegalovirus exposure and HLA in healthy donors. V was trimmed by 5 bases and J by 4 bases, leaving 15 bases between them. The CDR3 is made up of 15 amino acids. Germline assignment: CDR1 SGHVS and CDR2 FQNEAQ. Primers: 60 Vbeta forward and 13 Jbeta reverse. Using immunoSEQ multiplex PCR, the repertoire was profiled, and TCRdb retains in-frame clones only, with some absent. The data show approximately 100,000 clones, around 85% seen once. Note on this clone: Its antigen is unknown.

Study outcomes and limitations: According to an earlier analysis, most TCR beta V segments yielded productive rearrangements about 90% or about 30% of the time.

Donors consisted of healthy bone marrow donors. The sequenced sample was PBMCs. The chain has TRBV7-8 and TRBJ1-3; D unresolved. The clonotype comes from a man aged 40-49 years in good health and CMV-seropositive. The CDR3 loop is CASSPLLSSGNTIYF. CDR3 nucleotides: TGTGCCAGCAGCCCCCTCTTGAGCTCGGGAAACACCATATATTTT.